Each of the 27 T cell receptor beta chains below was sequenced from the same sample in a study of PD-1 blockade in classical Hodgkin lymphoma. Profiling relied on immunoSEQ multiplex PCR, and the TCRdb table lists in-frame clones only, not all of them. This sample has roughly 90,000 clones, with 83% found just once. Time point: cycle 4 day 1 (C4D1), after less than 7 weeks of nivolumab. All patients relapsed after autologous stem cell transplantation, and brentuximab vedotin exposure varied. The sequences come from peripheral blood mononuclear cells (PBMCs), collected before the fourth cycle of nivolumab. These receptors were taken from a human donor with classical Hodgkin lymphoma.

The V gene is TRBV6-5, the J gene TRBJ2-1; TRBD2 might be the D (5 bases). Germline V lookup: CDR1 MNHEY, CDR2 SVGAGI. The V and J ends lost 7 bases and 10 bases respectively, with 14 bases between them. The CDR3 sequence is 12 residues long. CDR3 sequence: CASTGRGWEQFF. CDR3 nucleotides: TGTGCCAGCACGGGGAGAGGGTGGGAGCAGTTCTTC.

The rearrangement links TRBV9 to TRBJ2-7, with 10 bases aligning to TRBD2. This CDR3 spans 14 amino acids. V lost 3 bases and J lost 6; bases outside the gene matches: 6. In germline, CDR1 is SGDLS, CDR2 YYNGEE. The DNA of the CDR3 is TGTGCCAGCAGCGCCCTAGCGGGAGTGGGCGAGCAGTACTTC. This sequence encodes CASSALAGVGEQYF.

The CDR3 loop reads CASGFMDRADTQYF. DNA of the CDR3: TGTGCTAGTGGTTTCATGGACAGGGCAGATACGCAGTATTTT. The rearrangement links TRBV12-5 to TRBJ2-3; 8 bases map to TRBD1. Germline loops: CDR1 LGHNT, CDR2 FRNRAP. J gave up 4 bases and V 3 bases, and 3 bases lay outside the gene matches. This CDR3 is built from 14 residues.

This clone has a single count. This chain uses TRBV4-3 with TRBJ2-3; 10 positions match TRBD2. The CDR3 spans 17 residues. Germline values: CDR1 LGHNA, CDR2 YSLEER. V lost 0 bases and J lost 4; bases outside the gene matches: 7. This CDR3 reads CASSQDTAGGGPDTQYF. In nucleotides, the CDR3 is TGCGCCAGCAGCCAAGATACAGCGGGAGGGGGCCCAGATACGCAGTATTTT.

The chain joins TRBV2 to TRBJ2-4; 8 nucleotides line up with TRBD2. J lost 6 bases, V lost 7 bases, and 14 bases had no gene match. Germline assignment: CDR1 SNHLY and CDR2 FYNNEI. The CDR3 covers 16 residues. CDR3 bases: TGTGCCAGCATCCCCTCCGCCGGGAGGGCTGGAAACATTCAGTACTTC. Protein: CASIPSAGRAGNIQYF.

This clone was counted a few times. V and J are TRBV19 and TRBJ2-3; possibly TRBD1 or TRBD2 for D (5 bases each). Trimming shortened V by 3 bases and J by 4 bases, and 5 bases separated the two germline ends. From germline, CDR1 is LNHDA and CDR2 SQIVND (reference sequence). The CDR3 has 12 residues. The CDR3 DNA follows: TGTGCCAGTAGTATGGGGGCAGATACGCAGTATTTT. It encodes CASSMGADTQYF.

This chain links TRBV7-2 with TRBJ1-5, with D unclear. The germline V and J ends were trimmed by 1 base and 0 bases, with 10 bases remaining between them. The CDR3 is 16 amino acids. The germline CDR1 and CDR2 sequences are SGHTA and FQGNSA. The CDR3 bases are TGTGCCAGCAGCTTAGGAGCGTGGGTTAGCAATCAGCCCCAGCATTTT. Amino acid sequence: CASSLGAWVSNQPQHF.

V is TRBV9 and J is TRBJ2-3; D remains ambiguous. Trimming removed 0 bases from V and 6 bases from J, with 8 bases in between. Germline CDR1 reads SGDLS; CDR2 reads YYNGEE. This CDR3 region has 13 residues. The CDR3 nucleotides are TGTGCCAGCAGCGTAGCGGCCGCGGATACGCAGTATTTT. It specifies CASSVAAADTQYF.

In DNA, the CDR3 is TGTGCCAGCTCACCTCGGCAGGTAGACTCTGGGGCCAACGTCCTGACTTTC. It codes for CASSPRQVDSGANVLTF. V is TRBV18 and J is TRBJ2-6; D gene ambiguous. The CDR3 runs 17 residues. Per the germline V gene, CDR1 is KGHSH and CDR2 is LQKENI. Trimming took 3 bases from V and 0 from J, leaving 12 bases between them.

The rearrangement links TRBV5-4 to TRBJ2-2, with 7 bases matching TRBD2. This CDR3 contains 15 residues. Germline lookup yields CDR1 SGHNT and CDR2 YYREEE (reference sequence). V lost 1 base, J lost 2 bases, and 2 bases stayed unmatched. The CDR3 reads CASSLPSGNTGELFF. The CDR3 region has the DNA TGTGCCAGCAGCTTGCCTAGCGGAAACACCGGGGAGCTGTTTTTT. Variable domain in full (rest from reference TRBV5-4 and TRBJ2-2): ETGVTQSPTHLIKTRGQQVTLRCSSQSGHNTVSWYQQALGQGPQFIFQYYREEENGRGNFPPRFSGLQFPNYSSELNVNALELDDSALYLCASSLPSGNTGELFFGEGSRLTVL.

The rearrangement joins TRBV6-1 to TRBJ1-1; D is undetermined. Germline assignment: CDR1 MNHNS and CDR2 SASEGT. V was trimmed by 0 bases and J by 1 base, leaving 15 bases between them. This CDR3 has 17 residues. CDR3 residues: CASSEAGFGRRNTEAFF. The CDR3 DNA follows: TGTGCCAGCAGTGAAGCTGGTTTTGGTCGACGGAACACTGAAGCTTTCTTT.

The gene calls are TRBV5-4 and TRBJ2-3; the D gene is possibly TRBD2 (6 bases). The ends were cut back, 0 bases at V and 4 bases at J, with 18 bases in the middle. CDR3 length equals 17 residues. Germline V gives CDR1 SGHNT, CDR2 YYREEE (reference sequence). CDR3 bases: TGTGCCAGCAGCTTGGACGGGAGCCCTAAGAGGGCAGATACGCAGTATTTT. It is translated as CASSLDGSPKRADTQYF.

The gene calls are TRBV5-1 and TRBJ2-3, with 9 nucleotides matching TRBD1. J was trimmed by 6 bases and V by 0 bases; bases with no gene match: 11. Per germline, CDR1 SGHRS and CDR2 YFSETQ. The CDR3 runs 17 residues. CDR3 sequence: CASSLGTGTGSLDTQYF. In DNA form, the CDR3 reads TGCGCCAGCAGCTTGGGAACCGGGACAGGGAGTCTGGATACGCAGTATTTT.

Turning to this clone: One end of the junction is discordant with germline, which a read error may explain. CDR3 DNA: TGTGCCAGCAACCAAGCAGGGATTTCGACCGGGGAGCTGTTTTTT. The encoded protein is CASNQAGISTGELFF. The rearrangement uses TRBV14 and TRBJ2-2, with D maybe TRBD1 (5 bases). The CDR3 is made up of 15 amino acids. Germline loops: CDR1 SGHDN, CDR2 FVKESK.

This chain joins TRBV18 and TRBJ2-3; TRBD2 matches 11 bases. With V trimmed by 3 bases and J by 5 bases, 4 bases remained unmatched. The CDR3 is 15 amino acids. Germline V CDR1 and CDR2: KGHSH, LQKENI. The CDR3 region is CASSPGLAGGDTQYF. CDR3 nucleotide sequence: TGTGCCAGCTCACCGGGGCTAGCGGGAGGAGATACGCAGTATTTT.

The chain joins TRBV15 to TRBJ2-1, with 11 bases lining up with TRBD2. The CDR3 loop spans 16 amino acids. Germline CDR1 reads LNHNV; CDR2 reads YYDKDF (reference sequence). J gave up 3 bases and V 5 bases, and 6 bases lay outside the gene matches. CDR3 sequence (DNA): TGTGCCACCAGCCGATCCGGGACTAGCGGCTACAATGAGCAGTTCTTC. The encoded protein is CATSRSGTSGYNEQFF.

The chain combines TRBV5-1 with TRBJ2-6; 7 bases match TRBD1. Germline CDR1 is SGHRS and CDR2 is YFSETQ. The CDR3 runs 15 residues. With 2 bases clipped from V and 2 bases from J, the junction kept 1 base outside the gene matches. The CDR3 nucleotides read TGCGCCAGCAGCTTTGACAGGGCTGGGGCCAACGTCCTGACTTTC. Protein product: CASSFDRAGANVLTF.

The chain combines TRBV11-2 with TRBJ1-1, with 7 nucleotides matching TRBD1. CDR3 length equals 16 residues. Per germline, CDR1 SGHAT and CDR2 FQNNGV. The ends lost 5 bases at V and 5 bases at J; junction bases unmatched: 14. In nucleotides, the CDR3 is TGTGCCAGCAGCCCCCAGGGACAGCTGATCAGGACTGAAGCTTTCTTT. Translating it yields CASSPQGQLIRTEAFF.

The J gene is TRBJ2-2, the V gene TRBV5-1; D possibly corresponds to TRBD1 (6 bases). Trimming cost V 4 bases and J 5 bases, with 18 bases left between them. The germline V gene encodes CDR1 SGHRS and CDR2 YFSETQ. CDR3 length: 16 residues. The CDR3 loop reads CASSPITGLPTGELFF. In DNA form, the CDR3 reads TGCGCCAGCAGCCCCATAACAGGGTTACCGACCGGGGAGCTGTTTTTT. Based on the CDR3 plus reference TRBV5-1 and TRBJ2-2, the full variable domain is KAGVTQTPRYLIKTRGQQVTLSCSPISGHRSVSWYQQTPGQGLQFLFEYFSETQRNKGNFPGRFSGRQFSNSRSEMNVSTLELGDSALYLCASSPITGLPTGELFFGEGSRLTVL.

Only a few counts were recorded for this clone. The chain uses TRBV4-1 and TRBJ1-5; no firm D call. Per the germline V gene, CDR1 is MGHRA and CDR2 is YSYEKL. The CDR3 length is 14 residues. Deletions cut 3 bases from V and 3 bases from J, with 9 bases between. The CDR3 loop reads CASSQGIINQPQHF. The CDR3, as DNA: TGCGCCAGCAGCCAGGGAATAATCAATCAGCCCCAGCATTTT.

This chain uses TRBV7-2 with TRBJ2-5; maybe TRBD2 (7 bases). This CDR3 has 15 residues. V was trimmed by 2 bases and J by 5 bases, leaving 15 bases between them. Germline CDR1 reads SGHTA; CDR2 reads FQGNSA. Here the CDR3 DNA reads TGTGCCAGCAGCTTACCCTCGGGGGGCGGGGAGACCCAGTACTTC. Amino acids: CASSLPSGGGETQYF.

The genes are TRBV6-5 and TRBJ1-3; D uncertain. V was trimmed by 2 bases and J by 0 bases, leaving 11 bases between them. The CDR3 length is 16 residues. Germline CDR1 is MNHEY and CDR2 is SVGAGI. CDR3 coding DNA: TGTGCCAGCAGTTACGACCGATCCTACTCTGGAAACACCATATATTTT. Its translation: CASSYDRSYSGNTIYF.

This clone was counted a single time. This sequence joins TRBV9 and TRBJ2-3, with TRBD2 matching 8 bases. The V and J ends lost 4 bases and 6 bases, in that order; junction bases with no gene match: 10. This CDR3 is 15 amino acids long. Germline CDR1 SGDLS, CDR2 YYNGEE. In DNA form, the CDR3 reads TGTGCCAGCAGCCTCAGCGGGAGCCCCCGGGATACGCAGTATTTT. Protein: CASSLSGSPRDTQYF.

The rearrangement uses TRBV19 and TRBJ2-1; D gene unclear. Germline CDR1 is LNHDA and CDR2 is SQIVND (reference sequence). CDR3 length: 13 amino acids. V was trimmed by 7 bases and J by 10 bases, leaving 17 bases between them. CDR3 nucleotide sequence: TGTGCCAGTACCCTGGTCAATCTAGGGGAGCAGTTCTTC. Translation: CASTLVNLGEQFF.

This chain uses TRBV29-1 with TRBJ1-5; D gene uncertain. V was pared by 1 base and J by 7 bases, with 5 bases between. The germline CDR1 and CDR2 sequences are SQVTM and ANQGSEA. The CDR3 spans 11 residues. CDR3 DNA: TGCAGCGTTGAAGCATCCCAGCCCCAGCATTTT. Amino acid sequence: CSVEASQPQHF.

V gene TRBV5-1 combines with J gene TRBJ2-3; TRBD2 matches at 7 bases. There are 16 residues in the CDR3. Germline trimming cut 4 bases from V and 2 bases from J; bases unmatched to any gene: 10. CDR1 and CDR2 (germline): SGHRS, YFSETQ. The CDR3 DNA is TGCGCCAGCAGCCCCCGTGGCGCGGGAGCCACAGATACGCAGTATTTT. Translating it yields CASSPRGAGATDTQYF.

The chain couples TRBV6-1 to TRBJ1-5; D unclear. V was trimmed by 7 bases and J by 1 base, leaving 8 bases between them. The length of the CDR3 is 13 residues. The germline CDR1 and CDR2 sequences are MNHNS and SASEGT. In DNA form, the CDR3 reads TGTGCCAGCACACCTCAGAGCAATCAGCCCCAGCATTTT. Its translation: CASTPQSNQPQHF.